Presented here are 21 T cell receptor beta chains from one specimen sequenced in a study of OX40 agonist ivuxolimab in advanced cancers. The repertoire was sequenced with immunoSEQ multiplex PCR; TCRdb's copy has only in-frame clones and lacks some. The sample has about 50,000 clones, 70% to 90% seen once. The input for sequencing was CD4+ or CD8+ T cells sorted from blood, taken in a trial of the OX40 agonist ivuxolimab. The receptors here all came from an adult with an advanced solid tumor such as melanoma, head and neck, liver or kidney cancer.

The chain links TRBV15 to TRBJ2-2, with a weak D call TRBD1 (5 bases). Per germline, CDR1 LNHNV and CDR2 YYDKDF (reference sequence). V lost 7 bases and J 2 bases, leaving 23 bases between the germline ends. The CDR3 has 18 residues. The CDR3 region is CATTPGDSTTLNTGELFF. CDR3 DNA sequence: TGTGCCACCACCCCCGGTGACAGCACCACTCTTAACACCGGGGAGCTGTTTTTT.

The chain has TRBV15 and TRBJ2-6; D not resolved. With 3 bases removed from V and 0 bases from J, the gap between germline ends came to 12 bases. The CDR3 runs to 17 residues. Germline loops: CDR1 LNHNV, CDR2 YYDKDF (reference sequence). The CDR3 here is CATSRRTVRSGANVLTF. Here the CDR3 DNA reads TGTGCCACCAGCAGGCGGACGGTGCGCTCTGGGGCCAACGTCCTGACTTTC. The whole variable domain, remainder taken from reference TRBV15 and TRBJ2-6, is DAMVIQNPRYQVTQFGKPVTLSCSQTLNHNVMYWYQQKSSQAPKLLFHYYDKDFNNEADTPDNFQSRRPNTSFCFLDIRSPGLGDTAMYLCATSRRTVRSGANVLTFGAGSRLTVL.

The chain employs TRBV5-4 and TRBJ2-7; no reliable D call. Germline loops: CDR1 SGHNT, CDR2 YYREEE (reference sequence). The CDR3 contains 13 residues. Trimming shortened V by 4 bases and J by 3 bases, and 11 bases separated the two germline ends. Here the CDR3 reads CASSQGRVYEQYF. The CDR3 nucleotides read TGTGCCAGCAGCCAAGGACGGGTCTACGAGCAGTACTTC.

Remarks on this clone: The same CDR3 arises from other DNA sequences in this sample as well. The chain joins TRBV2 to TRBJ2-5; 8 bases fit TRBD1. The CDR3 spans 13 residues. The V and J ends lost 5 bases and 4 bases, in that order; junction bases with no gene match: 3. In germline, CDR1 is SNHLY, CDR2 FYNNEI. In DNA, the CDR3 is TGTGCCAGCAGTCCCGGGACAGGAGAGACCCAGTACTTC. Translated, it gives CASSPGTGETQYF.

The V and J genes are TRBV12-2 and TRBJ2-7; no DNA check was done on the table's D call, TRBD1. TRBV12-2 is tagged as a pseudogene. CDR3 length: 16 amino acids. The CDR3 sequence: CASRRKTGAPSYEQYF. In nucleotides, the CDR3 is TGTGCAAGTCGCCGAAAGACAGGGGCCCCGTCCTACGAGCAGTACTTC.

The chain couples TRBV2 to TRBJ1-5, with D uncertain. V lost 4 bases and J lost 0, with 10 bases in between. The CDR3 contains 15 residues. CDR1 and CDR2 from the germline V gene are SNHLY and FYNNEI. The CDR3 region is CASSANSNSNQPQHF. The DNA of the CDR3 is TGTGCCAGCAGTGCCAATTCTAATAGCAATCAGCCCCAGCATTTT.

The CDR3 bases are TGTGCCAGCAGCTTAAATAGGACAGGGAGCAATCAGCCCCAGCATTTT. This gives the protein CASSLNRTGSNQPQHF. The chain carries TRBV7-3 and TRBJ1-5; 8 bases map to TRBD1. V dropped 1 base and J dropped 1; count of bases not matched to a gene: 3. Germline V CDR1 and CDR2: SGHTA, FQGTGA. This CDR3 has 16 amino acids.

The V call is TRBV9, the J call TRBJ2-5; D gene unclear. Germline V gives CDR1 SGDLS, CDR2 YYNGEE. V lost 0 bases and J lost 4, with 10 bases in between. The CDR3 extends over 14 amino acids. CDR3 nucleotides: TGTGCCAGCAGCGTAGGGCTGGTCCCAGAGACCCAGTACTTC. Translation: CASSVGLVPETQYF. The full variable domain, in which reference TRBV9 and TRBJ2-5 provide the parts outside the CDR3, is DSGVTQTPKHLITATGQRVTLRCSPRSGDLSVYWYQQSLDQGLQFLIQYYNGEERAKGNILERFSAQQFPDLHSELNLSSLELGDSALYFCASSVGLVPETQYFGPGTRLLVL.

V gene TRBV5-1 combines with J gene TRBJ1-3; 7 nucleotides match TRBD1. J was trimmed by 4 bases and V by 3 bases; bases with no gene match: 10. The CDR3 spans 16 residues. The germline gives CDR1 SGHRS, CDR2 YFSETQ. Here the CDR3 reads CASSSSGQGGGNTIYF. For the CDR3, the DNA is TGCGCCAGCAGCTCGTCCGGTCAGGGGGGCGGAAACACCATATATTTT.

The rearrangement links TRBV5-1 to TRBJ2-3, with TRBD2 matching over 16 bases. Germline CDR1 SGHRS, CDR2 YFSETQ. The CDR3 is made up of 17 amino acids. V lost 5 bases, J lost 4 bases, and 7 bases stayed unmatched. The CDR3 DNA reads as TGCGCCAGCAGTCTTCCGGGACTAGCGGGAGGGGCAGATACGCAGTATTTT. Translated, it gives CASSLPGLAGGADTQYF.

V gene TRBV29-1 combines with J gene TRBJ2-7; 12 bases map to TRBD2. This CDR3 contains 15 residues. V dropped 6 bases and J dropped 0; count of bases not matched to a gene: 6. In germline, CDR1 is SQVTM, CDR2 ANQGSEA. Here the CDR3 DNA reads TGCAGCGTACGGACTAGCGGGACCTTCTCCTACGAGCAGTACTTC. Its protein product is CSVRTSGTFSYEQYF.

This clone occurred once. This same CDR3 is encoded by further DNA sequences in the sample. V is TRBV20-1 and J is TRBJ2-5; D is ambiguous. The V gene's germline CDR1 is DFQATT and CDR2 SNEGSKA (reference sequence). Trimming removed 3 bases from V and 5 bases from J, with 7 bases in between. This CDR3 has 11 amino acids. In nucleotides, the CDR3 is TGCAGTGCTAGTCCCAAGGAGACCCAGTACTTC. Amino acids: CSASPKETQYF.

As for this clone: Other DNA sequences in the same sample also yield this CDR3. The chain employs TRBV9 and TRBJ1-2, with D unclear. Trimming pared 0 bases from V and 3 bases from J, leaving 9 bases between. The CDR3 extends over 14 amino acids. Germline V CDR1 and CDR2: SGDLS, YYNGEE. CDR3 DNA: TGTGCCAGCAGCGTAGATATCGGGGACTATGGCTACACCTTC. This sequence encodes CASSVDIGDYGYTF.

V is TRBV28 and J is TRBJ2-5, with TRBD1 as a possible D gene (5 bases). Germline CDR1 reads MDHEN; CDR2 reads SYDVKM. The CDR3 spans 14 residues. The V and J ends lost 2 bases and 1 base respectively, with 8 bases between them. The CDR3: CASSLIQGQETQYF. The CDR3 coding sequence is TGTGCCAGCAGTTTAATCCAGGGCCAAGAGACCCAGTACTTC.

This chain links TRBV5-4 with TRBJ2-4; tentative D call: TRBD1 (8 bases). V lost 4 bases and J 8 bases, leaving 13 bases between the germline ends. The CDR3 runs 13 residues. The germline gives CDR1 SGHNT, CDR2 YYREEE (reference sequence). CDR3 sequence (DNA): TGTGCCAGCAGCCCAACAGGGGGGGACATTCAGTACTTC. Translating gives CASSPTGGDIQYF.

The chain has TRBV5-1 and TRBJ2-7; perhaps TRBD1 as D (5 bases). The CDR3 totals 13 residues. The germline gives CDR1 SGHRS, CDR2 YFSETQ. V gave up 0 bases and J gave up 5 bases, with 9 bases separating them. The DNA of the CDR3 is TGCGCCAGCAGCTTGGAGTGGGGCAACGAGCAGTACTTC. It translates to CASSLEWGNEQYF.

The J gene is TRBJ2-5, the V gene TRBV6-6; D not resolved. Deletions cut 5 bases from V and 2 bases from J, with 15 bases between. Germline V CDR1 and CDR2: MNHNY, SVGAGI (reference sequence). CDR3 length: 15 amino acids. The CDR3 region has the DNA TGTGCCAGCAGTCCCCGATGGCCAGCGCAAGAGACCCAGTACTTC. Protein product: CASSPRWPAQETQYF.

The chain recombines TRBV9 with TRBJ1-2; the D gene is possibly TRBD1 (5 bases). This CDR3 is built from 14 residues. V was pared by 1 base and J by 2 bases, with 9 bases between. Germline values: CDR1 SGDLS, CDR2 YYNGEE. The CDR3 reads CASSVPGGNYGYTF. In nucleotides, the CDR3 is TGTGCCAGCAGCGTACCGGGGGGGAACTATGGCTACACCTTC. Full variable domain (rest looked up from reference TRBV9 and TRBJ1-2): DSGVTQTPKHLITATGQRVTLRCSPRSGDLSVYWYQQSLDQGLQFLIQYYNGEERAKGNILERFSAQQFPDLHSELNLSSLELGDSALYFCASSVPGGNYGYTFGSGTRLTVV.

This chain uses TRBV5-6 with TRBJ2-6; a possible D gene is TRBD1 (6 bases). CDR3 length: 18 residues. Trimming cost V 0 bases and J 0 bases, with 13 bases left between them. Germline lookup yields CDR1 SGHDT and CDR2 YYEEEE. The CDR3, as DNA: TGTGCCAGCAGCTTGGCCTGGACAGCTGTCTCTGGGGCCAACGTCCTGACTTTC. Translating gives CASSLAWTAVSGANVLTF.

This rearrangement joins TRBV30 to TRBJ2-1; TRBD2 aligns across 8 bases. This CDR3 region has 13 residues. The ends lost 5 bases at V and 5 bases at J; junction bases unmatched: 5. Germline V lookup: CDR1 GTSNPN, CDR2 SVGIG (reference sequence). The DNA for the CDR3 is TGTGCCTGGGAGCGGGAGTTCAACAATGAGCAGTTCTTC. Its protein product is CAWEREFNNEQFF.

The chain employs TRBV28 and TRBJ2-2; TRBD1 is a possible D gene (8 bases). The germline V gene encodes CDR1 MDHEN and CDR2 SYDVKM. The CDR3 runs to 16 residues. Between the trimmed V and J ends, which lost 2 bases and 7 bases, there was a span of 17 bases. CDR3 region: CASSLAGAGGGGELFF. CDR3 DNA sequence: TGTGCCAGCAGTTTAGCGGGGGCAGGGGGCGGCGGGGAGCTGTTTTTT.